What follows are 27 T cell receptor beta chains derived from one specimen sequenced in a study of blood T cell repertoires in COVID-19. The method was immunoSEQ multiplex PCR; TCRdb's version includes in-frame clones alone and lacks a portion of them. The data show hundreds of thousands of clones, 80% to 90% seen once. The material sequenced was peripheral blood. The receptor set was obtained from a man aged 18 to 29 with COVID-19, enrolled during active disease.

The chain carries TRBV18 and TRBJ2-5; 9 bases are a match to TRBD2. This CDR3 comprises 14 residues. V shed 3 bases and J 4 bases; nucleotides not matched to a gene: 3. Per germline, CDR1 KGHSH and CDR2 LQKENI. The CDR3 nucleotides read TGTGCCAGCTCACCCACTAGCGGGTTAGAGACCCAGTACTTC. This encodes CASSPTSGLETQYF.

The chain employs TRBV14 and TRBJ1-4; D perhaps matches TRBD1 (6 bases). Germline lookup yields CDR1 SGHDN and CDR2 FVKESK. The CDR3 runs to 15 residues. The V and J ends lost 4 bases and 4 bases respectively, with 13 bases between them. This CDR3 is CASSPGRGYNEKLFF. In DNA form, the CDR3 reads TGTGCCAGCAGCCCAGGCAGGGGCTATAATGAAAAACTGTTTTTT.

The chain couples TRBV10-1 to TRBJ2-3; 10 bases map to TRBD2. Per germline, CDR1 WNHNN and CDR2 SYGVQD (reference sequence). The trim removed 8 bases at V and 3 bases at J, leaving 8 bases unmatched. The CDR3 is 15 amino acids. CDR3 sequence (DNA): TGCGCCAGCCTAGATAGCGGGAGGTCTACAGATACGCAGTATTTT. Residues: CASLDSGRSTDTQYF.

This rearrangement joins TRBV20-1 to TRBJ2-1, with TRBD2 as a possible D gene (5 bases). Germline lookup yields CDR1 DFQATT and CDR2 SNEGSKA (reference sequence). The CDR3 covers 10 residues. Trimming stripped 3 bases from V and 9 bases from J, with 6 bases between. The DNA for the CDR3 is TGCAGTGCTAGCGGACTTGAGCAGTTCTTC. This encodes CSASGLEQFF.

This rearrangement joins TRBV27 to TRBJ2-2, with TRBD2 matching over 13 bases. Germline values: CDR1 MNHEY, CDR2 SMNVEV (reference sequence). With 3 bases clipped from V and 9 bases from J, the junction kept 7 bases outside the gene matches. The CDR3 is 16 residues long. The chain's CDR3 is CASSFQLAGGPRELFF. The CDR3 DNA is TGTGCCAGCAGTTTCCAACTAGCGGGAGGGCCACGGGAGCTGTTTTTT.

The CDR3 sequence: CASSFSGSQPQHF. CDR3 nucleotides: TGTGCCAGCAGTTTCTCCGGGAGTCAGCCCCAGCATTTT. The chain links TRBV27 to TRBJ1-5; D is unclear. This CDR3 is built from 13 residues. Germline V gene sequence: CDR1 MNHEY, CDR2 SMNVEV (reference sequence). Deletions cut 3 bases from V and 6 bases from J, with 9 bases between.

This chain links TRBV4-1 with TRBJ2-3, with 10 bases that match TRBD2. Germline V gene lookup returns CDR1 MGHRA and CDR2 YSYEKL. V shed 3 bases and J 2 bases; nucleotides not matched to a gene: 11. The CDR3 length is 18 residues. CDR3 protein: CASSHPRSGRAPTDTQYF. Here the CDR3 DNA reads TGCGCCAGCAGCCACCCCAGAAGCGGGAGGGCCCCCACAGATACGCAGTATTTT.

The count of this clone is one. This chain uses TRBV19 with TRBJ2-2, with 9 bases lining up with TRBD1. Germline V gene data show CDR1 as LNHDA and CDR2 as SQIVND (reference sequence). Losses at the gene ends were 5 bases for V and 4 bases for J; bases not matched to a gene: 8. The CDR3 runs to 16 residues. Here the CDR3 reads CASSSRRTGVTGELFF. For the CDR3, the DNA is TGTGCCAGTAGTTCAAGGCGGACAGGGGTCACCGGGGAGCTGTTTTTT. Drawing the rest from reference TRBV19 and TRBJ2-2, the complete variable domain is DGGITQSPKYLFRKEGQNVTLSCEQNLNHDAMYWYRQDPGQGLRLIYYSQIVNDFQKGDIAEGYSVSREKKESFPLTVTSAQKNPTAFYLCASSSRRTGVTGELFFGEGSRLTVL.

As regards this clone: This specimen includes other DNA sequences encoding the same CDR3. The chain links TRBV27 to TRBJ2-2; TRBD2 matches 11 bases. Germline assignment: CDR1 MNHEY and CDR2 SMNVEV (reference sequence). With V trimmed by 5 bases and J by 4 bases, 3 bases remained unmatched. This CDR3 contains 15 residues. Here the CDR3 DNA reads TGTGCCAGCAGTCTACTAGCGGGAGCCACCGGGGAGCTGTTTTTT. Encoded protein: CASSLLAGATGELFF.

The chain employs TRBV10-3 and TRBJ2-1; the match to TRBD1 covers 9 bases. Germline-derived CDR1 and CDR2 are ENHRY and SYGVKD. The CDR3 sequence is 13 residues long. V was pared by 8 bases and J by 5 bases, with 4 bases of the junction left unmatched. The CDR3 spells CAISGTGNNEQFF. CDR3 nucleotides: TGTGCCATCTCCGGGACAGGGAACAATGAGCAGTTCTTC.

The chain recombines TRBV7-9 with TRBJ2-3, with a tentative D call TRBD2 (5 bases). With 1 base removed from V and 4 bases from J, the gap between germline ends came to 9 bases. CDR3 length: 14 amino acids. Germline-derived CDR1 and CDR2 are SEHNR and FQNEAQ (reference sequence). The CDR3 nucleotides read TGTGCCAGCAGCTTAGTCTCGAGGGCAGATACGCAGTATTTT. Translated: CASSLVSRADTQYF.

This rearrangement joins TRBV19 to TRBJ2-7; possibly TRBD2 for D (6 bases). V was clipped by 3 bases and J by 6 bases, with 12 bases between them. Germline CDR1 reads LNHDA; CDR2 reads SQIVND (reference sequence). The CDR3 is 13 amino acids. CDR3 sequence: CASSINGSPEQYF. The CDR3 DNA reads as TGTGCCAGTAGTATTAACGGGAGTCCCGAGCAGTACTTC.

This clone has only one observation. V is TRBV19 and J is TRBJ1-4, with TRBD1 matching 8 bases. With V trimmed by 5 bases and J by 8 bases, 7 bases remained unmatched. Germline-derived CDR1 and CDR2 are LNHDA and SQIVND (reference sequence). The CDR3 is 14 amino acids. The CDR3 spells CASSAGQGGEKLFF. The CDR3 region has the DNA TGTGCCAGTAGTGCTGGACAGGGAGGGGAAAAACTGTTTTTT.

The chain recombines TRBV7-3 with TRBJ2-2, with D possibly matching TRBD1 (5 bases). V was pared by 3 bases and J by 4 bases, with 12 bases between. CDR1 and CDR2 from the germline V gene are SGHTA and FQGTGA. The CDR3 loop spans 15 amino acids. The CDR3 loop is CASSFKGAATGELFF. In DNA, the CDR3 is TGTGCCAGCAGCTTTAAAGGGGCGGCCACCGGGGAGCTGTTTTTT.

The gene calls are TRBV24-1 and TRBJ2-5; D is unresolved. Per the germline V gene, CDR1 is KGHDR and CDR2 is SFDVKD. The CDR3 covers 13 residues. Trimming took off 7 bases at V and 3 bases at J, with 11 bases between the two ends. In DNA, the CDR3 is TGTGCCACCAGGGCCCCCGGAGAAGAGACCCAGTACTTC. Protein sequence: CATRAPGEETQYF.

The chain recombines TRBV5-4 with TRBJ2-1, with D hard to call. Germline V gene data show CDR1 as SGHNT and CDR2 as YYREEE (reference sequence). This CDR3 is 15 amino acids long. With 0 bases removed from V and 4 bases from J, the gap between germline ends came to 11 bases. The DNA for the CDR3 is TGTGCCAGCAGCTTGGCCTTGCGGTCATACAATGAGCAGTTCTTC. Encoded protein: CASSLALRSYNEQFF.

The chain combines TRBV6-5 with TRBJ1-2; TRBD1 matches at 8 bases. The CDR3 length is 14 residues. V lost 6 bases to trimming and J lost 4 bases; unmatched junction nucleotides: 7. CDR1 and CDR2 from the germline V gene are MNHEY and SVGAGI. The CDR3 nucleotides read TGTGCCAGCAGGACGACAGGGGAGAGCTATGGCTACACCTTC. Protein product: CASRTTGESYGYTF.

V gene TRBV5-5 combines with J gene TRBJ2-3, with TRBD1 matching 8 bases. The V gene's germline CDR1 is SGHKS and CDR2 YYEKEE (reference sequence). CDR3 length: 16 residues. V dropped 4 bases and J dropped 1; count of bases not matched to a gene: 8. As DNA, the CDR3 is TGTGCCAGCAGCGTACCACCGGGACAGGGCACAGATACGCAGTATTTT. The encoded protein is CASSVPPGQGTDTQYF. Variable domain in full (rest from reference TRBV5-5 and TRBJ2-3): DAGVTQSPTHLIKTRGQQVTLRCSPISGHKSVSWYQQVLGQGPQFIFQYYEKEERGRGNFPDRFSARQFPNYSSELNVNALLLGDSALYLCASSVPPGQGTDTQYFGPGTRLTVL.

The chain couples TRBV5-1 to TRBJ2-5, with TRBD1 matching over 8 bases. Trimming cost V 4 bases and J 0 bases; bases outside gene matches: 5. CDR1 and CDR2 from the germline V gene are SGHRS and YFSETQ. CDR3 size: 15 residues. As DNA, the CDR3 is TGCGCCAGCAGCCCCGGACAGGGTCACCAAGAGACCCAGTACTTC. Its protein is CASSPGQGHQETQYF.

The chain employs TRBV11-2 and TRBJ2-1; perhaps TRBD1 as D (6 bases). Germline CDR1 reads SGHAT; CDR2 reads FQNNGV. V was cut by 1 base and J by 4 bases, with 8 bases left in between. There are 14 residues in the CDR3. CDR3 sequence (DNA): TGTGCCAGCAGCTTAGCCGACAGGTACAATGAGCAGTTCTTC. Amino acids: CASSLADRYNEQFF.

The chain couples TRBV9 to TRBJ1-5, with TRBD1 matching over 7 bases. Germline V gene data show CDR1 as SGDLS and CDR2 as YYNGEE. Trimming cost V 3 bases and J 4 bases; bases outside gene matches: 4. The CDR3 spans 14 residues. CDR3 residues: CASSAGQQNQPQHF. CDR3 bases: TGTGCCAGCAGCGCGGGACAGCAAAATCAGCCCCAGCATTTT.

In this sample, this clone turned up once. This specimen includes other DNA sequences encoding the same CDR3. The chain has TRBV5-1 and TRBJ1-2; 8 nucleotides align to TRBD1. This CDR3 spans 15 amino acids. Trimming at V came to 0 bases and at J to 2 bases, leaving 3 bases not matched to a gene. Germline V gives CDR1 SGHRS, CDR2 YFSETQ. The CDR3 sequence: CASSLGQGANYGYTF. CDR3 in DNA: TGCGCCAGCAGCTTGGGTCAGGGGGCGAACTATGGCTACACCTTC.

This chain uses TRBV2 with TRBJ2-7, with 12 bases matching TRBD2. Germline-derived CDR1 and CDR2 are SNHLY and FYNNEI. Germline trimming cut 4 bases from V and 1 base from J; bases unmatched to any gene: 2. The CDR3 is 15 amino acids. CDR3 amino acids: CASSVGLAGSYEQYF. In DNA form, the CDR3 reads TGTGCCAGCAGTGTAGGACTAGCGGGGTCCTACGAGCAGTACTTC.

The gene calls are TRBV19 and TRBJ1-2; D unresolved. Germline CDR1 reads LNHDA; CDR2 reads SQIVND (reference sequence). V gave up 0 bases and J gave up 4 bases, with 18 bases separating them. This CDR3 is built from 17 residues. The CDR3 loop reads CASSIEGGVGGIYGYTF. The CDR3 DNA reads as TGTGCCAGTAGTATAGAGGGCGGGGTAGGAGGGATCTATGGCTACACCTTC. The complete variable domain, with remaining parts taken from reference TRBV19 and TRBJ1-2, reads DGGITQSPKYLFRKEGQNVTLSCEQNLNHDAMYWYRQDPGQGLRLIYYSQIVNDFQKGDIAEGYSVSREKKESFPLTVTSAQKNPTAFYLCASSIEGGVGGIYGYTFGSGTRLTVV.

J is TRBJ1-4 and V is TRBV5-4, with D possibly TRBD1 on 5 matching bases. The CDR3 consists of 13 residues. V was shortened by 4 bases and J by 7 bases, with 11 bases between the two germline ends. Germline-derived CDR1 and CDR2 are SGHNT and YYREEE (reference sequence). CDR3 sequence (DNA): TGTGCCAGCAGCCACATTACAGGTGAAAAACTGTTTTTT. This codes for CASSHITGEKLFF.

This CDR3 is CASSPSWDGGETQYF. CDR3 coding DNA: TGCGCCAGCAGTCCTTCCTGGGATGGGGGGGAGACCCAGTACTTC. The gene calls are TRBV10-1 and TRBJ2-5; possible D gene TRBD2, 6 bases. Trimming took off 5 bases at V and 5 bases at J, with 18 bases between the two ends. The CDR3 has 15 amino acids. Per the germline V gene, CDR1 is WNHNN and CDR2 is SYGVQD (reference sequence).

The DNA for the CDR3 is TGTGCCAGCAGCTTCGGACAGGGTACAACTAATGAAAAACTGTTTTTT. Its translation is CASSFGQGTTNEKLFF. The V call is TRBV5-6, the J call TRBJ1-4, with 8 bases matching TRBD1. V was clipped by 2 bases and J by 0 bases; unmatched bases: 3. This CDR3 is 16 amino acids long. Germline V gene data show CDR1 as SGHDT and CDR2 as YYEEEE.